This entry features one T cell receptor (beta chain) sequence. No antigen is known for it. CD8 cells classed as naive were CD45RO-negative and positively selected for CCR7, excluding terminally differentiated effector memory CD45RA+ cells. Donors, without exception, were Caucasian adults residing in Nashville, Tennessee. This record belongs to a study of shared clonotypes between healthy human individuals. Whole-study results and caveats: It was expected that sequencing depth would affect clonotype sharing among donors.

Sequencing used immunoSEQ multiplex PCR; TCRdb keeps in-frame clones, though not all of them. The sample carries about 2 million clones, 85% to 95% recorded once. V shed 2 bases, J shed 8 bases, and the junction held 2 bases outside the gene matches. The V gene's germline CDR1 is SGHDT and CDR2 YYEEEE. The CDR3 is made up of 14 amino acids. The sample taken for sequencing was naive CD8+ T cells sorted from blood. The chain has TRBV5-6 and TRBJ1-6; 9 bases are shared with TRBD1. The receptor was derived from a man aged 18 to 35 in good health. The CDR3 reads CASSLGTGHSPLHF. The CDR3 DNA reads as TGTGCCAGCAGCTTAGGGACAGGGCATTCACCCCTCCACTTT.